This T cell receptor beta chain was identified during a study of cytomegalovirus exposure and HLA in healthy donors. Study outcomes and limitations: The authors enumerated some 160 TCR beta chains as linked to cytomegalovirus. By a later analysis, the bulk of CMV-associated TCR beta chains appeared HLA-restricted.

Researchers ran the PCR with 60 Vbeta and 13 Jbeta primers. Repertoires were generated with immunoSEQ multiplex PCR, while TCRdb's copy carries only in-frame clones and drops some. This table has around 67,000 clones, about 84% appearing once. The length of the CDR3 is 14 residues. The V gene end was trimmed by 6 bases and the J gene end by 5 bases; junction bases not matched to a gene: 10. The germline V gene has CDR1 WNHNN and CDR2 SYGVQD (reference sequence). As for this clone: Its target is not known.

The receptor was derived from a man aged 18 to 29 in good health and CMV-seropositive. Specimen: PBMCs. V and J are TRBV10-1 and TRBJ2-7; 7 positions agree with TRBD1. The DNA of the CDR3 is TGCGCCAGCAGGTCCGACAGGGAGAGCGACGAGCAGTACTTC. This translates into CASRSDRESDEQYF.